This entry describes one T cell receptor (beta chain). What it recognizes is unknown. The CDR3 spans 12 residues. Germline V gene data show CDR1 as SGHDN and CDR2 as FVKESK. V was pared by 2 bases and J by 7 bases, with 8 bases between. This PCR relied on a set of 60 Vbeta primers and 13 Jbeta primers. Assay used: immunoSEQ multiplex PCR; TCRdb lists only in-frame clones, some missing. The sample has about 270,000 clones, under 80% seen once. The entry originates in a study of cytomegalovirus exposure and HLA in healthy donors. The study, taken as a whole, reports: Presence/absence comparisons presumed near-even sequencing depth among donors.

This receptor was taken from a female donor in good health and CMV-seronegative. The V gene is TRBV14, the J gene TRBJ1-1; D gene unclear. The sequenced sample consisted of PBMCs. The CDR3, as DNA: TGTGCCAGCAGCCAATCGGGAATTGAAGCTTTCTTT. The encoded protein is CASSQSGIEAFF.